This TCR beta chain emerged from a study of HIV-infected patients and healthy controls. Looked up from germline, CDR1 is MNHNS and CDR2 is SASEGT. There are 14 residues in the CDR3. Trimming cost V 1 base and J 7 bases, with 11 bases left between them. This clonotype was counted ten times or more. No cell fractionation was done, so the repertoire covers all unsorted peripheral blood T cells. Alpha and beta constant-region primers primed reverse transcription of approximately 460 ng RNA. Using multiplexing indices, alpha and beta chain libraries were generated apart by chain-specific third strand synthesis. MiXCR was run by TCRdb on the 5' RACE reads, yielding one entry per CDR3 protein. The table includes 11,000 or so distinct CDR3 sequences, 5.1% detected once.

This TCR came from an adult in good health. The sequencing sample was made of blood. V is TRBV6-1 and J is TRBJ1-5, with D unclear. CDR3 coding DNA: TGTGCCAGCAGTGAAGGTTTAAACTTCCAGCCCCAGCATTTT. Protein sequence: CASSEGLNFQPQHF.